Detailed here is one T cell receptor (beta chain). Antigen specificity is unknown. The source of the sample is a study of cytomegalovirus exposure and HLA in healthy donors. 13 Jbeta primers and 60 Vbeta primers were used for the PCR. Here immunoSEQ multiplex PCR was the method, and the copy in TCRdb shows in-frame clones only, minus some. This table has 95,000 to 130,000 clones, 75% to 85% appearing once. Whole-study findings and limits: Clonal expansion was found to be greater in HLA-associated TCR beta chains than in equally common others in a later analysis. Per a later analysis, approximately 16,000 TCR beta sequences showed association with HLA alleles at 0.05 false discovery rate. According to an earlier analysis, most TCR beta V segments yielded productive rearrangements about 87% or about 30% of the time. Common viral pathogens (according to a later analysis) appeared linked to several of the most significant clusters.

The CDR3 contains 13 residues. Trimming pared 5 bases from V and 4 bases from J, leaving 12 bases between. The germline V gene has CDR1 PRHDT and CDR2 FYEKMQ (reference sequence). The sample consisted of PBMCs. This chain connects TRBV13 to TRBJ2-7, with unresolved D. This clonotype was obtained from a man in his thirties or forties in good health and CMV-seropositive. DNA for the CDR3: TGTGCCAGCAGCGCCCTTCCGCGGTACGAGCAGTACTTC. Translating gives CASSALPRYEQYF.